Listed here is a single TCR beta chain. Its antigen is unknown. The sample has other DNA sequences that encode this CDR3 too. The record originates from a study of cytomegalovirus exposure and HLA in healthy donors. Study at large: The use of the same platform for the roughly 120 validation repertoires and the approximately 670 first-cohort repertoires was reported by a later analysis. Overall study findings and caveats: The study put some 150 TCR beta chains on its list as cytomegalovirus-associated.

Separate from the roughly 720-subject first cohort, the roughly 120-subject validation cohort was the one that the donors belonged to. The ends lost 4 bases at V and 4 bases at J; junction bases unmatched: 4. Germline loops: CDR1 MNHEY, CDR2 SMNVEV (reference sequence). The CDR3 is 14 residues long. Profiling relied on immunoSEQ multiplex PCR, and the TCRdb table lists in-frame clones only, not all of them. The data show roughly 330,000 clones, approximately 86% seen once. Sequenced material: PBMCs. The chain combines TRBV27 with TRBJ2-7; 10 nucleotides line up with TRBD2. The sequence derives from a woman in her twenties or thirties in good health and CMV-seropositive. This CDR3 is CASSSGLAAYEQYF. In DNA form, the CDR3 reads TGTGCCAGCAGTTCCGGACTAGCGGCTTACGAGCAGTACTTC.